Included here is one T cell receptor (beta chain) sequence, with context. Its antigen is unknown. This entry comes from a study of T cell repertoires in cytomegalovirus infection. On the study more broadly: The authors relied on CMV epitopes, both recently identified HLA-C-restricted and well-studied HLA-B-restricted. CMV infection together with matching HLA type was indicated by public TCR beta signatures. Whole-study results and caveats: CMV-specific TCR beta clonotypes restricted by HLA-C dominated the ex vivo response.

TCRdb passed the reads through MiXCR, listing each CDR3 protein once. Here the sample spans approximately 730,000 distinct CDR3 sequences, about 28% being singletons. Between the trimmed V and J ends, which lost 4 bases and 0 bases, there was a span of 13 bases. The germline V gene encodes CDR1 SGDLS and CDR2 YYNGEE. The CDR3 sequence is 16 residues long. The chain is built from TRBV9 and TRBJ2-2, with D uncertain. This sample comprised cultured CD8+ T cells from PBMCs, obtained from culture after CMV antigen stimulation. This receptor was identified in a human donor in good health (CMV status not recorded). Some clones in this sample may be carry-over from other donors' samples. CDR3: CASSPETLSNTGELFF. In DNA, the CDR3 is TGTGCCAGCAGCCCCGAGACCCTGTCGAACACCGGGGAGCTGTTTTTT.